Detailed here is one T cell receptor beta chain. This clonotype has only a few counts. The specificity of this receptor is unknown. Base qualities were left out, and no much larger clone turns up one base away. Sequencing was performed on an Illumina NovaSeq 6000. TCR cDNA was synthesized by 5'RACE template switching, through which a universal primer site and unique molecular identifiers were introduced. Priming of cDNA synthesis was performed from both the TCR alpha and TCR beta constant segments. Library amplification used two PCR steps, and the second PCR step added sample barcodes and sequencing adapters. Sequencing of libraries was done on Illumina HiSeq 2500 (2x100 bp) or NovaSeq (2x150 bp). As for the authors' bioinformatics: MIGEC handled demultiplexing of reads and collapsing into UMI consensus sequences, while MiXCR performed V(D)J alignment. Using edgeR on replicate PBMC samples, clonotypes were called vaccine-responding if FDR was below 0.01 and the log2 fold change was above 5 up to day 15. Each bulk clonotype received a CD4 or CD8 identity based on whether the sequenced CD4 or CD8 repertoire contained that clonotype at higher abundance. TCRdb handled the public reads itself, with Q25 trimming in fastp and clone calling in MiXCR, and kept productive beta chains. Rows are combined by CDR3 protein, so each entry shows the most common genes and DNA. TCRdb's processing, not the authors', yielded these V and J calls. The table for this sample lists 250,000 to 400,000 distinct CDR3 sequences; about 4% of them were counted only once. The ten largest clones capture around 23% of the sample.

This sample is part of a study of T cells after yellow fever vaccination (dated by TCRdb to about 2019). Regarding the study in general: Libraries from fractions with low cell numbers were prepared with the SMART-Seq v4 Ultra Low Input RNA kit. Bulk TCR alpha and beta repertoires were sequenced longitudinally to track T-cell clones before and after primary and booster YFV17D yellow fever vaccination. The cohort comprised two healthy male donors, one aged 18 to 30 and one aged 30 to 39 years. Bulk PBMC replicates and cell subsets were isolated from blood drawn at multiple timepoints before and after both primary and secondary immunization. Broader findings and caveats from the paper: Compared with the primary T-cell response, the secondary T-cell response was faster but weaker, reaching its peak on day 5 rather than on day 15. After the booster, most clones that had expanded after primary vaccination were detected again (approximately 96% of CD4 and 70% to 90% of CD8), suggesting broad maintenance of memory. A small share of clonotypes was detected in both CD4 and CD8 compartments, with the overlap likely arising from convergent recombination. Only two donors were included in the study, so the extent to which the findings can be generalized is limited. Because abundant contaminating clonotypes from the bulk population could be contained in FACS-sorted repertoires, computational filtering was required.

Including the terminal cysteine and phenylalanine, the CDR3 comprises 13 residues. Only CDR3 DNA remains: 39 bases, in frame from the first base. From the germline V gene, CDR1 is ENHRY and CDR2 is SYGVKD. V and J lose 3 bases and 8 bases, and a span of 13 bases separates them. The intended sense of this specimen's treatment or condition label: live attenuated yellow fever vaccine strain. At each blood-draw timepoint, two biological replicates of bulk PBMCs were obtained. PBMCs were isolated from peripheral blood using a standard Ficoll-Paque protocol. TriZol was used to extract RNA from bulk PBMCs, CD4 and CD8 fractions, and dextramer-positive and dextramer-negative fractions.

This chain joins TRBV10-3 to TRBJ1-1; no D gene call is confident. The origin of this receptor is a man between 18 and 29 years old who received the YFV17D yellow fever vaccine. The sample here was PBMCs, taken 5 days after the yellow fever booster vaccination. The DNA sequence is as follows: TGTGCCATCAGTGATAAAGCAGGCACAGAAGCTTTCTTT. This translates into CAISDKAGTEAFF.